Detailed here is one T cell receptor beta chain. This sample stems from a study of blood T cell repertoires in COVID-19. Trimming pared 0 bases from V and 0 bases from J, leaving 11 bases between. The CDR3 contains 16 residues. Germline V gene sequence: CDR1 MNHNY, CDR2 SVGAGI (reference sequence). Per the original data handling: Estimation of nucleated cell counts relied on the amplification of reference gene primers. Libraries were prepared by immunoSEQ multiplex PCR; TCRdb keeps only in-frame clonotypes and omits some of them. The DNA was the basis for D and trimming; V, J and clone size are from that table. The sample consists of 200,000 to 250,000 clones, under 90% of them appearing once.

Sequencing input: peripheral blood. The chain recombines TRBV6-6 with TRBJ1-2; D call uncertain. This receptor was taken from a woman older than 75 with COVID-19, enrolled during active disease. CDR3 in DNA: TGTGCCAGCAGTTACTCGGGCGGGGATGCTAACTATGGCTACACCTTC. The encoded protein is CASSYSGGDANYGYTF.